These 10 T cell receptor beta chains share one sample of origin, sequenced in a study of blood T cell repertoires in COVID-19. TCRdb's table, derived via immunoSEQ multiplex PCR, lists solely in-frame clones and lacks some. Of over 65,000 clones listed, less than 85% are singletons. Sample: peripheral blood. The receptors derive from a man older than 75 with active COVID-19.

The chain carries TRBV6-2 or TRBV6-3 and TRBJ1-1, with 9 bases matching TRBD1. This CDR3 has 15 residues. The J segment lost 5 bases and the V segment lost 2 bases, leaving 6 bases of the junction unmatched. The germline V gene encodes CDR1 MNHEY and CDR2 SVGEGT. CDR3 DNA: TGTGCCAGCAGTTACGGGACAGGGCTGAGGACTGAAGCTTTCTTT. This sequence encodes CASSYGTGLRTEAFF.

This clone was seen once. V usage is TRBV7-2 and J usage is TRBJ1-2, with a weak D call TRBD1 (6 bases). V dropped 1 base and J dropped 4 bases, with 13 bases sitting between them. The CDR3 has 15 amino acids. Germline V lookup: CDR1 SGHTA, CDR2 FQGNSA. CDR3 in amino acids: CASSLEGVGSYGYTF. CDR3 nucleotides: TGTGCCAGCAGCTTAGAGGGGGTTGGCAGCTATGGCTACACCTTC.

This clone was detected only once. The chain employs TRBV23-1 and TRBJ2-7; 7 nucleotides match TRBD2. TRBV23-1 belongs to the ORF category, with a function that is uncertain. J was trimmed by 4 bases and V by 2 bases; bases with no gene match: 8. CDR3 length: 15 amino acids. The CDR3 spells CASSQRRGRVYEQYF. The CDR3 DNA is TGCGCCAGCAGTCAACGACGGGGGAGGGTTTACGAGCAGTACTTC.

The sample holds a few counts of this clone. The V and J genes are TRBV7-6 and TRBJ2-5, with 12 bases identical to TRBD1. The CDR3 consists of 15 residues. Germline CDR1 SGHVS, CDR2 FNYEAQ. Trimming took 5 bases from V and 5 from J; bases not matched to a gene: 6. CDR3 DNA: TGTGCCAGCAGCAGAACCGGGACAGGGGGCGAGACCCAGTACTTC. Amino acid sequence: CASSRTGTGGETQYF.

The V gene is TRBV18, the J gene TRBJ1-6; 8 bases align to TRBD1. The CDR3 extends over 14 amino acids. Trimming cost V 3 bases and J 7 bases; bases outside gene matches: 2. Germline V CDR1 and CDR2: KGHSH, LQKENI. The CDR3 here is CASSPDRANSPLHF. The CDR3 DNA is TGTGCCAGCTCACCGGACAGGGCAAATTCACCCCTCCACTTT.

V usage is TRBV7-6 and J usage is TRBJ2-3; 10 nucleotides agree with TRBD2. Germline V gives CDR1 SGHVS, CDR2 FNYEAQ. CDR3 length: 16 amino acids. With V trimmed by 5 bases and J by 2 bases, 7 bases remained unmatched. The CDR3 nucleotides are TGTGCCAGCAGCATCAATAGCGGGGGGCCCACAGATACGCAGTATTTT. Residues: CASSINSGGPTDTQYF.

The V and J genes are TRBV12-3 or TRBV12-4 and TRBJ2-3, with 7 bases fitting TRBD1. The junction had 9 bases not matched to a gene; V was cut back by 10 bases and J by 5 bases. This CDR3 is built from 13 residues. CDR3 region: CAIDRENQDTQYF. CDR3 sequence (DNA): TGTGCCATCGACAGGGAGAATCAAGATACGCAGTATTTT.

There are a few counts of this clone. The chain combines TRBV7-2 with TRBJ1-4; D gene unclear. There are 15 residues in the CDR3. V was shortened by 2 bases and J by 3 bases, with 10 bases between the two germline ends. Germline V lookup: CDR1 SGHTA, CDR2 FQGNSA. The CDR3 spells CASSLIWRSNEKLFF. The CDR3 DNA reads as TGTGCCAGCAGCTTAATTTGGAGATCTAATGAAAAACTGTTTTTT.

The chain joins TRBV28 to TRBJ2-1; TRBD2 matches at 14 bases. The CDR3 has 18 amino acids. V was clipped by 3 bases and J by 4 bases; unmatched bases: 8. Germline lookup yields CDR1 MDHEN and CDR2 SYDVKM. CDR3 sequence: CASSLGLAGASPYNEQFF. In DNA form, the CDR3 reads TGTGCCAGCAGTTTGGGACTAGCGGGAGCGTCTCCATACAATGAGCAGTTCTTC.

The genes are TRBV2 and TRBJ2-1; 8 positions agree with TRBD1. The trim removed 5 bases at V and 4 bases at J, leaving 1 base unmatched. The germline V gene encodes CDR1 SNHLY and CDR2 FYNNEI. This CDR3 is built from 13 residues. The CDR3 loop is CASSRQGYNEQFF. The DNA for the CDR3 is TGTGCCAGCAGTAGACAGGGGTACAATGAGCAGTTCTTC.